The clone carrying this T cell receptor (beta chain) was counted only a few times. Produced via immunoSEQ multiplex PCR; TCRdb's table is partial and in-frame only. The top ten hold roughly 8% of the sample, which has 58,000 or so clones, approximately 91% seen once. V was trimmed by 4 bases and J by 0 bases, leaving 10 bases between them. Germline CDR1 and CDR2: MNHEY and SVGEGT. The CDR3 contains 16 residues. The sample comes from a study of blood T cell repertoires in COVID-19. For the study at large: Acute and convalescent COVID-19 specimens originated in the United States, Italy and Spain. Nucleic acid was either cDNA or gDNA, and it came from T cells, B-cell-depleted T cells, or PBMCs.

Material for sequencing was peripheral blood. The chain combines TRBV6-2 or TRBV6-3 with TRBJ2-6, with D maybe TRBD1 (5 bases). The source is a woman in her sixties or seventies with active COVID-19. CDR3 DNA: TGTGCCAGCAGTTTACAGGAATACTCTGGGGCCAACGTCCTGACTTTC. Encoded protein: CASSLQEYSGANVLTF.